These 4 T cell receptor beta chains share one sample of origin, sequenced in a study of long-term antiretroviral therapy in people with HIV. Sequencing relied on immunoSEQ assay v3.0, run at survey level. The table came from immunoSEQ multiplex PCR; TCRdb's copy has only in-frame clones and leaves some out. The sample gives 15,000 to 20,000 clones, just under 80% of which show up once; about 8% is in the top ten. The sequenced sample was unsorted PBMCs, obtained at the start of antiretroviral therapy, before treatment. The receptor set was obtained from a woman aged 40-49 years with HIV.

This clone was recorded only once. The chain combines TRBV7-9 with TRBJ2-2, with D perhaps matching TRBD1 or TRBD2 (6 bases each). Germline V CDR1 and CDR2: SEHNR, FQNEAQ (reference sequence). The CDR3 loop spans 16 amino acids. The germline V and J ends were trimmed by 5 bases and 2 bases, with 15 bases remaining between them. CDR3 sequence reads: CASSLGGGVNTGELFF. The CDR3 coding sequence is TGTGCCAGCAGCCTCGGGGGCGGGGTCAACACCGGGGAGCTGTTTTTT.

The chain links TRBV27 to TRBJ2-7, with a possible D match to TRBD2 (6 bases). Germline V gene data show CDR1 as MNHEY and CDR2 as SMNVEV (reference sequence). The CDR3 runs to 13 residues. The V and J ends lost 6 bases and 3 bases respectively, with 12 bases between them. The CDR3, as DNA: TGTGCCAGCAGAAAACTAGCTTTCTACGAGCAGTACTTC. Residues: CASRKLAFYEQYF.

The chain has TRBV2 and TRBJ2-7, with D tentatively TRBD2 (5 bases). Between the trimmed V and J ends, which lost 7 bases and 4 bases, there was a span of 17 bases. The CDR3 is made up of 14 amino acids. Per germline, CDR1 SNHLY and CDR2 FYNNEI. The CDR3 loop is CASKERNTAYEQYF. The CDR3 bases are TGTGCCAGCAAGGAGCGGAACACAGCGTACGAGCAGTACTTC.

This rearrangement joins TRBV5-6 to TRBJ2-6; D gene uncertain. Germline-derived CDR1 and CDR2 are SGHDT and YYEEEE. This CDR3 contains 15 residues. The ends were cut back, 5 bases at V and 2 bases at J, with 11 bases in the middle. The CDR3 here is CASRSTETGANVLTF. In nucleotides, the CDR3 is TGTGCCAGCAGATCCACCGAAACTGGGGCCAACGTCCTGACTTTC.